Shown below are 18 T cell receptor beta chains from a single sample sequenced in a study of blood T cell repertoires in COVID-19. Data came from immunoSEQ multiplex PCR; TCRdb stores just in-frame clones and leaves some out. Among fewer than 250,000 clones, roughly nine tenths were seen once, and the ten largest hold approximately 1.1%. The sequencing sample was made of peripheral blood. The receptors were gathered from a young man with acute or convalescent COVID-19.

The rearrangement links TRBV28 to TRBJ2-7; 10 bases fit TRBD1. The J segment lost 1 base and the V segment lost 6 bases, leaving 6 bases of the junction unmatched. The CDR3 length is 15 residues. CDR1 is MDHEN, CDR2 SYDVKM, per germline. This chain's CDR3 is CASRKRDRGSYEQYF. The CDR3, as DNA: TGTGCCAGCAGGAAGAGGGACAGGGGATCCTACGAGCAGTACTTC.

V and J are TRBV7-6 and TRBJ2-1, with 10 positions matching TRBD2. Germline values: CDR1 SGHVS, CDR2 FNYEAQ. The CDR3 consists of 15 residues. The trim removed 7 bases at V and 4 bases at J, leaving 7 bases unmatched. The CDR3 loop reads CASTPSGSRYNEQFF. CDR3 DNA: TGTGCCAGCACCCCTAGCGGGAGTAGATACAATGAGCAGTTCTTC. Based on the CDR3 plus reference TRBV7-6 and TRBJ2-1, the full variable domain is GAGVSQSPRYKVTKRGQDVALRCDPISGHVSLYWYRQALGQGPEFLTYFNYEAQQDKSGLPNDRFSAERPEGSISTLTIQRTEQRDSAMYRCASTPSGSRYNEQFFGPGTRLTVL.

CDR3 sequence (DNA): TGCGCCAGCAGACTAGACATCACCTACAATGAGCAGTTCTTC. Protein sequence: CASRLDITYNEQFF. The chain is built from TRBV5-1 and TRBJ2-1; TRBD2 might be the D (5 bases). V was cut by 5 bases and J by 2 bases, with 11 bases left in between. The CDR3 covers 14 residues. CDR1 is SGHRS and CDR2 is YFSETQ in the germline V gene.

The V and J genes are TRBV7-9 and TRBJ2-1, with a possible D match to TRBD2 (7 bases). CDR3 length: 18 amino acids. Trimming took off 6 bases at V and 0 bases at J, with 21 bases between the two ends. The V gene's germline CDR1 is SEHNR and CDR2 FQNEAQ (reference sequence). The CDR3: CASRPKMGGGSSYNEQFF. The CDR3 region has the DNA TGTGCCAGCAGACCCAAAATGGGGGGCGGGAGCTCCTACAATGAGCAGTTCTTC.

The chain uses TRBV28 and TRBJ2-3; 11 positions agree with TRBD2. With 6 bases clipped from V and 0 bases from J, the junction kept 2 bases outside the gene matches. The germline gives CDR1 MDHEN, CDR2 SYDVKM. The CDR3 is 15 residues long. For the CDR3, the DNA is TGTGCCAGCAGGCCTAGCGGGAGGAGCACAGATACGCAGTATTTT. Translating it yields CASRPSGRSTDTQYF.

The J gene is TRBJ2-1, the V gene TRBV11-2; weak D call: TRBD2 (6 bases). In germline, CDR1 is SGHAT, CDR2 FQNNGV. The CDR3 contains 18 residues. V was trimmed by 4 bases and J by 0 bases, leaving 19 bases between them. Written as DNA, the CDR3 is TGTGCCAGCAGCTCCTTAGCCGGGAGACTCAGCTCCTACAATGAGCAGTTCTTC. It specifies CASSSLAGRLSSYNEQFF. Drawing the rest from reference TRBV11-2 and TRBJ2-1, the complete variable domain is EAGVAQSPRYKIIEKRQSVAFWCNPISGHATLYWYQQILGQGPKLLIQFQNNGVVDDSQLPKDRFSAERLKGVDSTLKIQPAKLEDSAVYLCASSSLAGRLSSYNEQFFGPGTRLTVL.

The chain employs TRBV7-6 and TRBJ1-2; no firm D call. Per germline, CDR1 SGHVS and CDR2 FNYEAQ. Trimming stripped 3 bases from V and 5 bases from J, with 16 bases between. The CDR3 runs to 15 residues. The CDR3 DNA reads TGTGCCAGCAGCTTGACCGATCAGGTCCGATATGGCTACACCTTC. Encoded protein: CASSLTDQVRYGYTF.

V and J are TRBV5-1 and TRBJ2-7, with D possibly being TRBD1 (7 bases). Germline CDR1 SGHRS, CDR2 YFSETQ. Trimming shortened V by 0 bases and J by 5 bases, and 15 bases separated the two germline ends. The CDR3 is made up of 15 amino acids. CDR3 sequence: CASSLAMPGGNEQYF. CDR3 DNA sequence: TGCGCCAGCAGCTTGGCTATGCCAGGGGGGAACGAGCAGTACTTC.

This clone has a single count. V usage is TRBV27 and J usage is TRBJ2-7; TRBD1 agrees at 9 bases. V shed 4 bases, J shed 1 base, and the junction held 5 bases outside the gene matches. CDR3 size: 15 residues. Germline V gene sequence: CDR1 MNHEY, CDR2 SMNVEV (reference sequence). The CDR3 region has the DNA TGTGCCAGCAGTTGGACAGGGGCCCGATCCTACGAGCAGTACTTC. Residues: CASSWTGARSYEQYF.

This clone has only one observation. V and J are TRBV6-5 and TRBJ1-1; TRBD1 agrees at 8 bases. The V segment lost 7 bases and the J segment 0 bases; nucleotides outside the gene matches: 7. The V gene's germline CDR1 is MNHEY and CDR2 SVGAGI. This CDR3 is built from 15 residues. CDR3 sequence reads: CASKEDRALNTEAFF. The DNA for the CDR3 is TGTGCCAGCAAAGAGGACAGGGCGCTGAACACTGAAGCTTTCTTT.

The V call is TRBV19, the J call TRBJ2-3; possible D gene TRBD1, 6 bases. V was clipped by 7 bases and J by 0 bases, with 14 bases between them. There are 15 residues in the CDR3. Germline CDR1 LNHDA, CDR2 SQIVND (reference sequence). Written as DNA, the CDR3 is TGTGCCAGTATTAGTGGGGACAAGAGCACAGATACGCAGTATTTT. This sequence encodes CASISGDKSTDTQYF.

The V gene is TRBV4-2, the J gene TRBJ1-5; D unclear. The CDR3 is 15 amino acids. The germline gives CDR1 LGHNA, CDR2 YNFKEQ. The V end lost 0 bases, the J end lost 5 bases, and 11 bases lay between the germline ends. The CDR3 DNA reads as TGTGCCAGCAGCCAAGATACTTCGGGGTATCAGCCCCAGCATTTT. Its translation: CASSQDTSGYQPQHF.

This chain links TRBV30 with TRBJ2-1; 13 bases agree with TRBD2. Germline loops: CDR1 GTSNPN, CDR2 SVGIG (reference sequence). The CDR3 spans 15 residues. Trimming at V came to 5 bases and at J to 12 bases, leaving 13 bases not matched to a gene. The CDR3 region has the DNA TGTGCCTGGGACCCGGGACTAGCGGGAAAGGCTTGGCAGTTCTTC. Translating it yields CAWDPGLAGKAWQFF. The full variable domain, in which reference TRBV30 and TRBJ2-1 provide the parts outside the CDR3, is SQTIHQWPATLVQPVGSPLSLECTVEGTSNPNLYWYRQAAGRGLQLLFYSVGIGQISSEVPQNLSASRPQDRQFILSSKKLLLSDSGFYLCAWDPGLAGKAWQFFGPGTRLTVL.

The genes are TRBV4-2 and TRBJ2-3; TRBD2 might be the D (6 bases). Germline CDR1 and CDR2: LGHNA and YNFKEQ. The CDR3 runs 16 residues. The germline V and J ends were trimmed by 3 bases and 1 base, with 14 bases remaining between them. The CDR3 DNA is TGTGCCAGCAGCCAGGGTGTGGGGGGTGGCACAGATACGCAGTATTTT. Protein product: CASSQGVGGGTDTQYF.

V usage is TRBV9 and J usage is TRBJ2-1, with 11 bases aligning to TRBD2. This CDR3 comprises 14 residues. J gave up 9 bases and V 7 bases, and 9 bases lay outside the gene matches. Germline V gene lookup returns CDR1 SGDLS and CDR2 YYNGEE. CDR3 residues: CASGKLAGDVEQFF. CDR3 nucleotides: TGTGCCAGCGGCAAACTAGCGGGAGATGTTGAGCAGTTCTTC.

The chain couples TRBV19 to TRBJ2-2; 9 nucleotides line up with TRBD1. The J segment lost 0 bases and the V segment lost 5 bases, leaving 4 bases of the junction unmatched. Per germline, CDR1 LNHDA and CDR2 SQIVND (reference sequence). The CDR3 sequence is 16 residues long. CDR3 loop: CASSPRDRANTGELFF. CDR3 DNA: TGTGCCAGTAGTCCCCGGGACAGGGCGAACACCGGGGAGCTGTTTTTT. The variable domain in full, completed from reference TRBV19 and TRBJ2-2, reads DGGITQSPKYLFRKEGQNVTLSCEQNLNHDAMYWYRQDPGQGLRLIYYSQIVNDFQKGDIAEGYSVSREKKESFPLTVTSAQKNPTAFYLCASSPRDRANTGELFFGEGSRLTVL.

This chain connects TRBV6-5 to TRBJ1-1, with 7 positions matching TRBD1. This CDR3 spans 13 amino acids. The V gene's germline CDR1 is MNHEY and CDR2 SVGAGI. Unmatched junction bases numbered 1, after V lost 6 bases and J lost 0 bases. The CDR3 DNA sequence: TGTGCCAGCAGGGGGACAGTGAACACTGAAGCTTTCTTT. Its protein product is CASRGTVNTEAFF.

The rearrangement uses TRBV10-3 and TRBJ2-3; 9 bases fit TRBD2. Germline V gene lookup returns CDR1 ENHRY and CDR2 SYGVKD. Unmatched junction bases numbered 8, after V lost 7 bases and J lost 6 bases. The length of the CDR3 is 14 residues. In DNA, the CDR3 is TGTGCCATCATGGCGGGAGGGGGGTTGGATACGCAGTATTTT. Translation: CAIMAGGGLDTQYF.